This T cell receptor (beta chain) originates from a study of T cell changes during pregnancy in multiple sclerosis (dated 2019 in TCRdb). With respect to the entire study: In women with multiple sclerosis, the researchers looked at how the T cell repertoire shifted as pregnancy progressed.

The CDR1 and CDR2 encoded by the germline V gene are MNHNS and SASEGT. At the junction V is shortened by 2 bases and J by 4 bases, with 11 bases in between. Including cysteine and phenylalanine, the CDR3 has 14 amino acids. Of the read, only the CDR3 DNA is kept; its 42 bases are in frame from base 1. Library prep was done by the immunoSEQ multiplex PCR assay. TCRdb stores this immuneACCESS table with in-frame sequences only. Part of the clones is absent; in the studies checked, under half of the shortfall reflects unresolved V genes, and no reason is known for the rest. In all, the sample holds some 60,000 clones, and about 91% of those were seen once. 0.85% to 1% of the sample goes to the ten largest clones. This clone came up once. Its recognized antigen is unknown. Base qualities are missing; no much larger clone stands one base away.

The sequence derives from a female donor with multiple sclerosis, enrolled in a pregnancy study. This receptor chain uses TRBV6-1 and TRBJ1-2; D gene: possibly TRBD1, on 5 matching bases. The input for sequencing was peripheral blood, taken in the first trimester of pregnancy. The DNA sequence reads TGTGCCAGCAGTGAACTCCAGGGCCCCTATGGCTACACCTTC. It translates to CASSELQGPYGYTF.